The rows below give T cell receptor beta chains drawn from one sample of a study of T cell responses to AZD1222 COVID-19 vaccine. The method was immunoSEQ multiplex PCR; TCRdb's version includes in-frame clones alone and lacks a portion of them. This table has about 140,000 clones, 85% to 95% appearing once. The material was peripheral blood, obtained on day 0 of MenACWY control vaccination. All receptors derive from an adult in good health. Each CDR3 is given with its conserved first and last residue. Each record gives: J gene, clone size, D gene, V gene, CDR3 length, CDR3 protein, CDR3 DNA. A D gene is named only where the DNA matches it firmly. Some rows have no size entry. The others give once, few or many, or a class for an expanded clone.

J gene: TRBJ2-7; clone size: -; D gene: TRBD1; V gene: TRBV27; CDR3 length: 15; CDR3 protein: CASSSDRGFFDEQYF; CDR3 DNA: TGTGCCAGCAGTTCGGACAGGGGTTTTTTTGACGAGCAGTACTTC
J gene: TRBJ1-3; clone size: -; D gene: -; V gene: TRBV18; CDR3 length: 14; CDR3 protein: CASSPVPSGNTIYF; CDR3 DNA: TGTGCCAGCTCGCCGGTCCCCTCTGGAAACACCATATATTTT
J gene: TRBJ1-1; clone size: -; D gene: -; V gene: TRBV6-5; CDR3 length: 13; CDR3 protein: CASSPGVATEAFF; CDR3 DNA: TGTGCCAGCAGTCCAGGGGTGGCCACTGAAGCTTTCTTT
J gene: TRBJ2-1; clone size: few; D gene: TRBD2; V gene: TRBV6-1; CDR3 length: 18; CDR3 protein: CASSDERLAGFGTDEQFF; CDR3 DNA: TGTGCCAGCAGTGACGAGAGACTAGCGGGATTCGGGACGGATGAGCAGTTCTTC
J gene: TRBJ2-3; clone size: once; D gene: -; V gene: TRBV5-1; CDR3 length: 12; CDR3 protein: CASSLEGDTQYF; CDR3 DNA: TGCGCCAGCAGCTTGGAGGGGGATACGCAGTATTTT
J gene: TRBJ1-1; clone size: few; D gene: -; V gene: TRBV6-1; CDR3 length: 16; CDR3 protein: CASSEVRGWGNTEAFF; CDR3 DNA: TGTGCCAGCAGTGAAGTTCGGGGATGGGGGAACACTGAAGCTTTCTTT
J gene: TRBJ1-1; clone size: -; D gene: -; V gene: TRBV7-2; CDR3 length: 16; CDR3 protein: CASSLVFRGSNTEAFF; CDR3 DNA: TGTGCCAGCAGCTTAGTTTTTAGGGGATCGAACACTGAAGCTTTCTTT
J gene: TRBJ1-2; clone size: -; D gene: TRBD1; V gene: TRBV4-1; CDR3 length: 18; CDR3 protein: CASSQVTGDREGFDGYTF; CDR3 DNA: TGCGCCAGCAGCCAAGTGACCGGGGACAGGGAAGGCTTTGACGGCTACACCTTC
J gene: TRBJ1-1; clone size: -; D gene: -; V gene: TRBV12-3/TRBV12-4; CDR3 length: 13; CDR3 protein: CASSLRENTEAFF; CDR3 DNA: TGTGCCAGCAGTTTGCGAGAGAACACTGAAGCTTTCTTT
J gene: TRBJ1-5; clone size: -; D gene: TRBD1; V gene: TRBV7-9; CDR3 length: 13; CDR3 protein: CASQGAGGQPQHF; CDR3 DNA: TGTGCCAGCCAGGGGGCGGGCGGTCAGCCCCAGCATTTT
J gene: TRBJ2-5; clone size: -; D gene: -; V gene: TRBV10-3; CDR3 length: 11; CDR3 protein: CANSQGETQYF; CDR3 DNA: TGTGCCAATTCCCAGGGGGAGACCCAGTACTTC
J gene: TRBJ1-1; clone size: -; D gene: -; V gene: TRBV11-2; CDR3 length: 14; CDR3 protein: CASSLVSRNTEAFF; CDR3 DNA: TGTGCCAGCAGCTTAGTATCCAGGAACACTGAAGCTTTCTTT
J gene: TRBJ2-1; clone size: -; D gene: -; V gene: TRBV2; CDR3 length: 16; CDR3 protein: CASTPTRAGMYNEQFF; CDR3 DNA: TGTGCCAGCACCCCCACGAGGGCGGGAATGTACAATGAGCAGTTCTTC
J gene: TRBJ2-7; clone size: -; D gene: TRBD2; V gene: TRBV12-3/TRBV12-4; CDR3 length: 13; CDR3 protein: CASTSGHTYEQYF; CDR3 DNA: TGTGCCAGCACTAGCGGTCACACCTACGAGCAGTACTTC
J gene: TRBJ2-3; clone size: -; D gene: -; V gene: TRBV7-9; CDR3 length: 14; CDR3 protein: CASSLGFNTDTQYF; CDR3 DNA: TGTGCCAGCAGCCTAGGCTTCAACACAGATACGCAGTATTTT
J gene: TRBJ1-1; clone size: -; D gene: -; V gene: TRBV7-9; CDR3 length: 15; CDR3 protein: CASSKGSTVNTEAFF; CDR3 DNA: TGTGCCAGCAGCAAGGGGTCGACTGTGAACACTGAAGCTTTCTTT
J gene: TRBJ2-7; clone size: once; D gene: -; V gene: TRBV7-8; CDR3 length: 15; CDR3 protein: CASSLEVGTPYEQYF; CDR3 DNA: TGTGCCAGCAGCTTAGAGGTGGGGACCCCCTACGAGCAGTACTTC
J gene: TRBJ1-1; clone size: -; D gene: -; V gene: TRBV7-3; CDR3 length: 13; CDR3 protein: CASSSQRNTEAFF; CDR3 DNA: TGTGCCAGCAGCTCGCAAAGGAACACTGAAGCTTTCTTT
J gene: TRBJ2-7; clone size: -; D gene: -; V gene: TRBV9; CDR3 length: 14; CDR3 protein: CASSVGLTSYEQYF; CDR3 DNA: TGTGCCAGCAGCGTAGGACTCACCTCCTACGAGCAGTACTTC
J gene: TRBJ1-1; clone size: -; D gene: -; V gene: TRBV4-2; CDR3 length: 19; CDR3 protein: CASSHPVGFDTLLNTEAFF; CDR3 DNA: TGTGCCAGCAGCCATCCCGTGGGATTTGATACACTATTGAACACTGAAGCTTTCTTT
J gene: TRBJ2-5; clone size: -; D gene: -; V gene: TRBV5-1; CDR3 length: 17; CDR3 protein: CASSSGPTPLVQETQYF; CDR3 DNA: TGCGCCAGCAGCTCGGGACCGACTCCCCTGGTCCAAGAGACCCAGTACTTC
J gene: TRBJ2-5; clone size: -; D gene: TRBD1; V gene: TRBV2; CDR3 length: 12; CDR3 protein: CASRDRGETQYF; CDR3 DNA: TGTGCCAGCCGGGACAGGGGAGAGACCCAGTACTTC
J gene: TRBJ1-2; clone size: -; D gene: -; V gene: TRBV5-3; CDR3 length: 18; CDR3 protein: CARSLSSSPGRRSYGYTF; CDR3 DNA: TGTGCCAGAAGCCTCTCGTCTTCTCCGGGCCGTCGCTCCTATGGCTACACCTTC
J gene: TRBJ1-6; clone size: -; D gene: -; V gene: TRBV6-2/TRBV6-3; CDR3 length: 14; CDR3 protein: CASSRAGTSSPLHF; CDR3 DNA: TGTGCCAGCAGTCGGGCAGGGACAAGTTCACCCCTCCACTTT
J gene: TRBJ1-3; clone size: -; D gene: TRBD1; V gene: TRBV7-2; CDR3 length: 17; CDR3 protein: CASSTRQGPPSGNTIYF; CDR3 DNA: TGTGCCAGCAGCACGCGACAGGGGCCCCCTTCTGGAAACACCATATATTTT
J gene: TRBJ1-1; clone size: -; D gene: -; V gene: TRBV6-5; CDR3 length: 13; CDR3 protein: CASRVGPNTEAFF; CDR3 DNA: TGTGCCAGCAGAGTGGGCCCGAACACTGAAGCTTTCTTT
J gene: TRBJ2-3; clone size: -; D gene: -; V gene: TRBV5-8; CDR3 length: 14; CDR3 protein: CASSLYRVTDTQYF; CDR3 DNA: TGTGCCAGCAGCTTGTACAGGGTCACAGATACGCAGTATTTT
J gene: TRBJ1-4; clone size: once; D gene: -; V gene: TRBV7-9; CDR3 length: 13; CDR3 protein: CASSFSLNEKLFF; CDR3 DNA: TGTGCCAGCAGCTTCAGCCTTAATGAAAAACTGTTTTTT
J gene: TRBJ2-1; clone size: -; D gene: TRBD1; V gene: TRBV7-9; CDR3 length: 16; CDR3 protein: CASSIWTGMSYNEQFF; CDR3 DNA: TGTGCCAGCAGCATTTGGACAGGGATGTCCTACAATGAGCAGTTCTTC
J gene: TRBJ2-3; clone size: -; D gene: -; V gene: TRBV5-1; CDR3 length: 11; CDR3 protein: CASRYTDTQYF; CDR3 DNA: TGCGCCAGCAGGTATACAGATACGCAGTATTTT
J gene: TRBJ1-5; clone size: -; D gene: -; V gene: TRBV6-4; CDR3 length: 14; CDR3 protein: CASAEQGGNQPQHF; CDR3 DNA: TGTGCCAGCGCCGAACAGGGTGGCAATCAGCCCCAGCATTTT
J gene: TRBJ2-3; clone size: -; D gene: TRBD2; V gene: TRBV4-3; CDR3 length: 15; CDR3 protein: CASSQSGGHTDTQYF; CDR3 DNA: TGCGCCAGCAGCCAGAGCGGGGGGCACACAGATACGCAGTATTTT
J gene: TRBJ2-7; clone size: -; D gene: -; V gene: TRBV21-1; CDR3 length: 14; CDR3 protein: CANWVGTATYEQYF; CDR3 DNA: TGTGCCAACTGGGTGGGGACGGCTACTTACGAGCAGTACTTC
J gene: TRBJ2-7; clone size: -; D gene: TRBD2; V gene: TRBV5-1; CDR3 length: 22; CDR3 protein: CASSLGVRRGLAGLKGSYEQYF; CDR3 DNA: TGCGCCAGCAGCTTGGGAGTCCGGCGGGGACTAGCGGGATTAAAGGGTTCCTACGAGCAGTACTTC
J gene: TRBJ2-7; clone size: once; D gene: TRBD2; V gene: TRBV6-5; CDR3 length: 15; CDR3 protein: CASSYSLAETYEQYF; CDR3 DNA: TGTGCCAGCAGTTACTCTCTAGCGGAGACCTACGAGCAGTACTTC
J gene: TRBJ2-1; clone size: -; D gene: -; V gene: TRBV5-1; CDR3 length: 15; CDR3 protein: CASSFIGVDHNEQFF; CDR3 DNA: TGCGCCAGCAGCTTCATAGGGGTTGACCACAATGAGCAGTTCTTC
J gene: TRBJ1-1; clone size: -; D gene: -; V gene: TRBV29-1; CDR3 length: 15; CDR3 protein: CSVDLRGAANTEAFF; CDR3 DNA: TGCAGCGTTGATCTACGCGGGGCGGCGAACACTGAAGCTTTCTTT
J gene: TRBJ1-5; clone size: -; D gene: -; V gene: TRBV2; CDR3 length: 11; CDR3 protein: CASSENQPQHF; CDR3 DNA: TGTGCCAGCAGTGAGAATCAGCCCCAGCATTTT
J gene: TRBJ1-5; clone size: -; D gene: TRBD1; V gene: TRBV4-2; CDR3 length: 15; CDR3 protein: CASSQVDRVNQPQHF; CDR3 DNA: TGTGCCAGCAGCCAAGTGGACAGGGTCAATCAGCCCCAGCATTTT
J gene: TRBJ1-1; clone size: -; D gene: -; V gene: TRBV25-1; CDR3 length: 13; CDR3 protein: CASSETSDTEAFF; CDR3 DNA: TGTGCCAGCAGTGAAACGTCGGACACTGAAGCTTTCTTT
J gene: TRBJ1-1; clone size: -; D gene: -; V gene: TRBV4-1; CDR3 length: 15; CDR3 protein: CASSDTQTGNTEAFF; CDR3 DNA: TGCGCCAGCAGCGACACCCAAACAGGGAACACTGAAGCTTTCTTT
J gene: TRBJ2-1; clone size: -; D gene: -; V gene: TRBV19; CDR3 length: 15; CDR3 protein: CASRPDRSSYNEQFF; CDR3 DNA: TGTGCCAGTAGGCCCGATCGAAGCTCCTACAATGAGCAGTTCTTC
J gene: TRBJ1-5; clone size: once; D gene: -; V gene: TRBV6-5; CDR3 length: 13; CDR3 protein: CASRGGRNQPQHF; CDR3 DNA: TGTGCCAGCAGGGGGGGCCGCAATCAGCCCCAGCATTTT
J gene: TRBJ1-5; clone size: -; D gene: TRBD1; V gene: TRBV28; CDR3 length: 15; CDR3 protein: CASREPGQGNQPQHF; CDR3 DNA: TGTGCCAGCAGAGAACCGGGACAGGGCAATCAGCCCCAGCATTTT
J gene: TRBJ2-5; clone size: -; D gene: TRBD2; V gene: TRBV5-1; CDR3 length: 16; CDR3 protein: CASSLGGGTYQETQYF; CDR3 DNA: TGCGCCAGCAGCTTGGGCGGGGGGACGTACCAAGAGACCCAGTACTTC
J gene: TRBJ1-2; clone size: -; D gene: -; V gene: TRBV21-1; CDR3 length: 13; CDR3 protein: CASSLRSRGPCCF; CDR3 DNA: TGTGCCAGCAGTTTACGAAGTAGGGGGCCCTGTTGCTTC
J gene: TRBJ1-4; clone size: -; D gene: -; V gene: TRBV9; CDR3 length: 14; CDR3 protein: CASSDREVNEKLFF; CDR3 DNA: TGTGCCAGCAGCGACAGGGAGGTTAATGAAAAACTGTTTTTT
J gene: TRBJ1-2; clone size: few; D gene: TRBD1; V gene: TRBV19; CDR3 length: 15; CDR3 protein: CASSIDGQGKGGYTF; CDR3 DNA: TGTGCCAGTAGTATAGACGGACAGGGAAAGGGCGGCTACACCTTC
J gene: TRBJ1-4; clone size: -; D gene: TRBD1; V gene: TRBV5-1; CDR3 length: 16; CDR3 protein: CASSLHRGGTNEKLFF; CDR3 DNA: TGCGCCAGCAGCCTGCACAGGGGTGGCACTAATGAAAAACTGTTTTTT
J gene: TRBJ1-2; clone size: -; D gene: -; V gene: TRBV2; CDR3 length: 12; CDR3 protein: CASILGGHGYTF; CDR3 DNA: TGTGCCAGCATTCTAGGGGGTCATGGCTACACCTTC
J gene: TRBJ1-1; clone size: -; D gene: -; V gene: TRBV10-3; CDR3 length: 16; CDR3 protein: CAISEGGARGNTEAFF; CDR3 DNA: TGTGCCATCAGTGAGGGAGGGGCGCGAGGGAACACTGAAGCTTTCTTT
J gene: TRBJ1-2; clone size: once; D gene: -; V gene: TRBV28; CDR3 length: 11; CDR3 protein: CASSAGVGYTF; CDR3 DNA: TGTGCCAGCAGCGCAGGGGTGGGCTACACCTTC